These 16 T cell receptor beta chains were all obtained from the same sample, sequenced in a study of CD8+ T cells in alopecia areata. cDNA prepared by RNA extraction and subsequent reverse transcription served as the template for sequencing. The protocol was immunoSEQ multiplex PCR, while the TCRdb copy is restricted to in-frame clones and leaves out a portion. The table shows about 190,000 clones, with just under 65% occurring only once. Sample treatment: oral pan-JAK inhibitor, 5-10 mg twice daily. The material was CD4+ T cells sorted from blood, obtained at approximately week 49, from a patient treated with tofacitinib. The source is a human donor with alopecia areata.

CDR3 in amino acids: CSVVGRSSYEQYF. The CDR3 bases are TGCAGCGTTGTAGGCAGGAGCTCCTACGAGCAGTACTTC. V gene TRBV29-1 combines with J gene TRBJ2-7; no clear D. The germline V gene encodes CDR1 SQVTM and CDR2 ANQGSEA. With 4 bases removed from V and 0 bases from J, the gap between germline ends came to 10 bases. CDR3 length equals 13 residues.

Worth noting for this clone: The identical CDR3 is also encoded by other nucleotide sequences in the sample. The chain links TRBV30 to TRBJ2-7; D is uncertain. The CDR3 totals 12 residues. V lost 0 bases, J lost 2 bases, and 5 bases lay in between. The germline gives CDR1 GTSNPN, CDR2 SVGIG (reference sequence). The CDR3 protein is CAWSVGPYEQYF. CDR3 coding DNA: TGTGCCTGGAGTGTGGGTCCCTACGAGCAGTACTTC.

This clone turned up a few times. The chain links TRBV6-1 to TRBJ2-5; D unclear. Between the trimmed V and J ends, which lost 1 base and 5 bases, there was a span of 11 bases. The CDR3 contains 14 residues. CDR1 is MNHNS and CDR2 is SASEGT in the germline V gene. CDR3 nucleotide sequence: TGTGCCAGCAGTGAAGGGCAGCCAAAGGAGACCCAGTACTTC. Translation: CASSEGQPKETQYF.

This clone was counted a few times. The genes are TRBV4-3 and TRBJ2-7; D may be TRBD1 (7 bases). The CDR3 totals 14 residues. Germline CDR1 and CDR2: LGHNA and YSLEER. V lost 3 bases, J lost 6 bases, and 15 bases lay in between. The CDR3 here is CASSQEGALGEQYF. CDR3 in DNA: TGCGCCAGCAGCCAGGAGGGGGCCCTCGGCGAGCAGTACTTC.

The rearrangement joins TRBV30 to TRBJ1-3, with D unclear. This CDR3 is 13 amino acids long. V was shortened by 6 bases and J by 4 bases, with 13 bases between the two germline ends. Germline V gives CDR1 GTSNPN, CDR2 SVGIG (reference sequence). The CDR3: CACTSGYGNTIYF. In nucleotides, the CDR3 is TGTGCCTGCACCTCGGGGTACGGAAACACCATATATTTT.

The CDR3 DNA follows: TGCAGCGTTCGAGCAGGGCGAACTGAAGCTTTCTTT. Residues: CSVRAGRTEAFF. This chain joins TRBV29-1 and TRBJ1-1, with D possibly matching TRBD1 (5 bases). The CDR3 contains 12 residues. V lost 5 bases and J 5 bases, leaving 12 bases between the germline ends. Looked up from germline, CDR1 is SQVTM and CDR2 is ANQGSEA.

This chain uses TRBV30 with TRBJ2-2, with no clear D. This CDR3 is built from 17 residues. The V gene lost 0 bases and the J gene lost 5 bases, with 19 bases spanning the gap. Germline V gives CDR1 GTSNPN, CDR2 SVGIG (reference sequence). CDR3 amino acids: CAWSVRGLGLRTGELFF. Here the CDR3 DNA reads TGTGCCTGGAGTGTACGTGGGCTCGGGTTACGGACCGGGGAGCTGTTTTTT. Using reference TRBV30 and TRBJ2-2 for the parts outside the CDR3, the full variable domain is SQTIHQWPATLVQPVGSPLSLECTVEGTSNPNLYWYRQAAGRGLQLLFYSVGIGQISSEVPQNLSASRPQDRQFILSSKKLLLSDSGFYLCAWSVRGLGLRTGELFFGEGSRLTVL.

As for this clone: Other DNA sequences in the sample encode the same CDR3. The chain recombines TRBV20-1 with TRBJ1-2; D remains unclear. In germline, CDR1 is DFQATT, CDR2 SNEGSKA (reference sequence). Trimming removed 3 bases at V and 6 bases at J, with 8 bases between. CDR3 length equals 11 residues. CDR3 DNA: TGCAGTGCTAGTGAAGGGAATGGCTACACCTTC. This gives the protein CSASEGNGYTF.

This chain links TRBV5-4 with TRBJ2-3; a possible D gene is TRBD2 (7 bases). The germline V gene encodes CDR1 SGHNT and CDR2 YYREEE (reference sequence). V gave up 7 bases and J gave up 5 bases, with 17 bases separating them. The CDR3 loop spans 14 amino acids. CDR3 loop: CASPAWGGEDTQYF. The DNA of the CDR3 is TGTGCCAGCCCTGCGTGGGGGGGCGAAGATACGCAGTATTTT. The variable domain in full, with the rest retrieved from reference TRBV5-4 and TRBJ2-3, is ETGVTQSPTHLIKTRGQQVTLRCSSQSGHNTVSWYQQALGQGPQFIFQYYREEENGRGNFPPRFSGLQFPNYSSELNVNALELDDSALYLCASPAWGGEDTQYFGPGTRLTVL.

This chain links TRBV7-8 with TRBJ2-1, with D tentatively TRBD2 (5 bases). Per the germline V gene, CDR1 is SGHVS and CDR2 is FQNEAQ. V gave up 7 bases and J gave up 8 bases, with 12 bases separating them. The CDR3 contains 12 residues. CDR3 in amino acids: CASNGNDDEQFF. The CDR3 DNA is TGTGCCAGCAACGGGAACGATGATGAGCAGTTCTTC. Looking up the rest from reference TRBV7-8 and TRBJ2-1 gives the full variable domain: GAGVSQSPRYKVAKRGQDVALRCDPISGHVSLFWYQQALGQGPEFLTYFQNEAQLDKSGLPSDRFFAERPEGSVSTLKIQRTQQEDSAVYLCASNGNDDEQFFGPGTRLTVL.

This clone was counted a few times. The J gene is TRBJ1-4, the V gene TRBV6-1; 8 nucleotides agree with TRBD1. The CDR3 length is 14 residues. The trim removed 6 bases at V and 10 bases at J, leaving 10 bases unmatched. Germline V gene lookup returns CDR1 MNHNS and CDR2 SASEGT. CDR3: CASSVTGALRKLFF. DNA of the CDR3: TGTGCCAGCAGCGTGACAGGGGCATTGCGAAAACTGTTTTTT.

This clone occurred a few times. The chain recombines TRBV6-1 with TRBJ1-5; D is uncertain. The CDR3 has 13 residues. Trimming removed 11 bases from V and 3 bases from J, with 14 bases in between. Germline values: CDR1 MNHNS, CDR2 SASEGT. The CDR3 DNA is TGTGCCGCAGCGAGGTCCTACAATCAGCCCCAGCATTTT. Amino acids: CAAARSYNQPQHF.

This clone was recorded a few times. The V and J genes are TRBV19 and TRBJ2-7; D gene uncertain. Per the germline V gene, CDR1 is LNHDA and CDR2 is SQIVND (reference sequence). Trimming cost V 0 bases and J 2 bases, with 8 bases left between them. This CDR3 has 14 amino acids. CDR3 DNA: TGTGCCAGTAGTATAGATGGCAGGACCTACGAGCAGTACTTC. Encoded protein: CASSIDGRTYEQYF.

V is TRBV5-6 and J is TRBJ1-1; D might be TRBD1 (6 bases). Germline values: CDR1 SGHDT, CDR2 YYEEEE. V was shortened by 4 bases and J by 2 bases, with 9 bases between the two germline ends. The CDR3 is 13 amino acids. CDR3 in DNA: TGTGCCAGCAGCGAGGACAGTAACACTGAAGCTTTCTTT. This translates into CASSEDSNTEAFF.

The chain employs TRBV7-9 and TRBJ1-1, with D possibly TRBD1 on 5 matching bases. The germline gives CDR1 SEHNR, CDR2 FQNEAQ (reference sequence). Trimming stripped 3 bases from V and 0 bases from J, with 8 bases between. CDR3 length equals 14 residues. The DNA of the CDR3 is TGTGCCAGCAGCTTTGGGGCCATGAACACTGAAGCTTTCTTT. As protein: CASSFGAMNTEAFF.

This chain connects TRBV2 to TRBJ2-3; possibly TRBD2 for D (6 bases). The CDR3 contains 17 residues. Trimming left V 7 bases short and J 6 bases short, with 26 bases between. Germline V gives CDR1 SNHLY, CDR2 FYNNEI. The chain's CDR3 is CASTDYPRFGEQDTQYF. CDR3 in DNA: TGTGCCAGCACGGACTACCCGAGGTTTGGGGAACAGGATACGCAGTATTTT. The complete variable domain, with remaining parts taken from reference TRBV2 and TRBJ2-3, reads EPEVTQTPSHQVTQMGQEVILRCVPISNHLYFYWYRQILGQKVEFLVSFYNNEISEKSEIFDDQFSVERPDGSNFTLKIRSTKLEDSAMYFCASTDYPRFGEQDTQYFGPGTRLTVL.